The next 8 T cell receptor beta chains were all read from a single sample in a study of T cells in women clearing cervical HPV infection. Generated by immunoSEQ multiplex PCR, the TCRdb table keeps only in-frame clones and is missing some. This repertoire includes about 25,000 clones. Sequencing used blood buffy coat. Receptors originate from a woman aged 18-70 years with a cervical HPV16 infection that either progressed to CIN3+ or cleared (not recorded which).

For this clone: The read gets to within 3 residues of the CDR3 end, and the germline J gene fills in the rest. The chain recombines TRBV5-1 with TRBJ1-4, with 8 bases identical to TRBD1. This CDR3 comprises 14 residues. CDR1 and CDR2 from the germline V gene are SGHRS and YFSETQ. V lost 0 bases and J lost 7; bases outside the gene matches: 2. CDR3 residues: CASSLVQGAEKLFF. CDR3 DNA (partial): TGCGCCAGCAGCTTGGTGCAGGGGGCTGAAAAA.

A note on this clone: The read gets to within 3 residues of the CDR3 end, and the germline J gene fills in the rest. The chain recombines TRBV5-4 with TRBJ1-1; perhaps TRBD1 as D (5 bases). Per the germline V gene, CDR1 is SGHNT and CDR2 is YYREEE (reference sequence). CDR3 length: 12 residues. V was pared by 4 bases and J by 6 bases, with 10 bases between. The part of the CDR3 DNA that was read is TGTGCCAGCAGCCGACAGCTGGCTGAA. Protein sequence: CASSRQLAE. The full CDR3 sequence reads CASSRQLAEAFF. Full variable domain (outside the CDR3, taken from reference TRBV5-4 and TRBJ1-1): ETGVTQSPTHLIKTRGQQVTLRCSSQSGHNTVSWYQQALGQGPQFIFQYYREEENGRGNFPPRFSGLQFPNYSSELNVNALELDDSALYLCASSRQLAEAFFGQGTRLTVV.

CDR3 DNA, as far as it was read: TGTGCCAGCTCACCAGGGGCCCCTAACTATGGC. Encoded protein: CASSPGAPNYG. The whole CDR3 sequence is CASSPGAPNYGYTF. The chain joins TRBV18 to TRBJ1-2; perhaps TRBD1 as D (5 bases). The missing CDR3 end, 3 residues past where the read stops, is filled in from the germline J gene. The V end was cut by 2 bases, the J end by 0 bases, with 7 bases between. Germline values: CDR1 KGHSH, CDR2 LQKENI. CDR3 length: 14 amino acids. Based on the CDR3 plus reference TRBV18 and TRBJ1-2, the full variable domain is NAGVMQNPRHLVRRRGQEARLRCSPMKGHSHVYWYRQLPEEGLKFMVYLQKENIIDESGMPKERFSAEFPKEGPSILRIQQVVRGDSAAYFCASSPGAPNYGYTFGSGTRLTVV.

Points on this clone: The read falls 3 residues short of the CDR3 end, and the missing part is taken from the germline J gene. The V call is TRBV20-1, the J call TRBJ2-3; the match to TRBD2 covers 9 bases. This CDR3 has 14 amino acids. V shed 1 base and J 6 bases; nucleotides not matched to a gene: 5. Germline V gene data show CDR1 as DFQATT and CDR2 as SNEGSKA (reference sequence). CDR3 amino acids: CSARGLAGGDTQYF. The sequenced CDR3 bases are TGCAGTGCTAGAGGGCTGGCGGGGGGGGATACG.

Details on this clone: From the germline J gene comes the end of the CDR3, since the read stops 3 residues before it. V usage is TRBV7-9 and J usage is TRBJ2-7, with D possibly matching TRBD2 (7 bases). The germline CDR1 and CDR2 sequences are SEHNR and FQNEAQ (reference sequence). Trimming took off 0 bases at V and 4 bases at J, with 10 bases between the two ends. The length of the CDR3 is 14 residues. This CDR3 is CASSLAGGPYEQYF. CDR3 bases read: TGTGCCAGCAGCTTAGCGGGGGGGCCGTACGAG.

With respect to this clone: The read comes to an end 3 residues before the CDR3 does, leaving the germline J gene to fill in the end. The V gene is TRBV30, the J gene TRBJ1-1, with 7 positions matching TRBD1. V shed 5 bases and J 5 bases; nucleotides not matched to a gene: 17. This CDR3 spans 16 amino acids. In germline, CDR1 is GTSNPN, CDR2 SVGIG (reference sequence). CDR3 amino acids: CAWGVSPGQRYTEAFF. The DNA read from the CDR3 is TGTGCCTGGGGGGTAAGTCCGGGACAGCGCTATACTGAA.

With respect to this clone: Read coverage stops 3 residues before the CDR3 terminus; the germline J gene supplies the remainder. V is TRBV2 and J is TRBJ2-1; possible D gene TRBD2, 6 bases. Germline V gene lookup returns CDR1 SNHLY and CDR2 FYNNEI. Trimming removed 4 bases at V and 5 bases at J, with 12 bases between. This CDR3 region has 14 residues. The sequenced CDR3 bases are TGTGCCAGCAGTGGGGGGGAAGGGGACAATGAG. Translating gives CASSGGEGDNE. The whole CDR3 reads CASSGGEGDNEQFF.

The sequenced CDR3 bases are TGTGCCAGCAGCACGTTAGACAGGGCCTTCGAGACC. It is translated as CASSTLDRAFET. The entire CDR3 protein reads CASSTLDRAFETQYF. The genes are TRBV7-2 and TRBJ2-5; 7 bases are shared with TRBD1. The missing CDR3 end, 3 residues past where the read stops, is filled in from the germline J gene. The CDR3 is 15 residues long. The V and J ends lost 5 bases and 5 bases, in that order; junction bases with no gene match: 11. Germline V lookup: CDR1 SGHTA, CDR2 FQGNSA.